The rows below give T cell receptor beta chains drawn from one sample of a study of blood T cell repertoires in COVID-19. Sequencing used immunoSEQ multiplex PCR; TCRdb keeps in-frame clones, though not all of them. The top ten hold 5% to 7.5% of the sample, which has 310,000 or so clones, more than 80% seen once. Material for sequencing was peripheral blood. All receptors derive from a young man who had recovered from COVID-19. Each CDR3 is given with its conserved first and last residue.

V gene	CDR3 length	J gene	CDR3 protein
TRBV19	17	TRBJ2-7	CASSPGLAGGSSYEQYF
TRBV12-3/TRBV12-4	11	TRBJ1-1	CASRLEFEAFF
TRBV10-3	15	TRBJ2-1	CAITTTSGNYNEQFF
TRBV7-3	16	TRBJ2-3	CASSLMSGGRADTQYF
TRBV10-3	12	TRBJ1-1	CAIWAGETEAFF
TRBV12-3/TRBV12-4	11	TRBJ1-1	CASSRQTEAFF
TRBV27	17	TRBJ2-2	CASSPGQGSIDTGELFF
TRBV11-2	14	TRBJ1-1	CASSGDRTVTEAFF
TRBV10-3	12	TRBJ2-2	CAISTGTGELFF
TRBV15	16	TRBJ1-3	CATTSRGQLSGNTIYF
TRBV6-5	13	TRBJ1-3	CASRQNSGNTIYF
TRBV5-1	15	TRBJ2-5	CASSPRDRGQETQYF
TRBV9	18	TRBJ2-4	CASSPSVGGQGAIYIQYF
TRBV5-1	13	TRBJ2-3	CASSPDRTDTQYF
TRBV11-2	14	TRBJ1-4	CASSLSTLNEKLFF
TRBV4-1	18	TRBJ1-5	CASSQDKGPGGRGLPQHF
TRBV29-1	13	TRBJ2-7	CSVESRGPYEQYF
TRBV7-9	17	TRBJ1-1	CASSATHHRGQDTEAFF
TRBV19	16	TRBJ2-3	CASSIGGGRYTDTQYF
TRBV4-3	13	TRBJ1-1	CASSQEVRTEAFF
TRBV7-2	15	TRBJ1-6	CASSLGTDYNSPLHF
TRBV19	14	TRBJ1-1	CASSHQGENTEAFF
TRBV4-2	20	TRBJ2-2	CASSQVRASSGGVGTGELFF
TRBV5-1	13	TRBJ2-7	CASSQEISYEQYF
TRBV7-6	16	TRBJ2-2	CASSSPGQGVIGELFF
TRBV3-1/TRBV3-2	17	TRBJ2-1	CASSLGLAGGGLYEQFF
TRBV4-1	16	TRBJ2-2	CASSRIPGQGAGELFF
TRBV7-2	13	TRBJ1-2	CASSLSVNYGYTF
TRBV25-1	14	TRBJ2-2	CASSEQGLSGELFF
TRBV19	13	TRBJ1-2	CASSMDTNYGYTF
TRBV30	20	TRBJ1-4	CAFLKIRQPKRIATNEKLFF
TRBV2	15	TRBJ1-2	CASKGTEGVEYGYTF
TRBV4-2	15	TRBJ1-6	CASSQGEKYNSPLHF
TRBV7-3	15	TRBJ2-5	CASSPKGSGGETQYF
TRBV18	16	TRBJ1-3	CASSSGQFNSGNTIYF
TRBV27	15	TRBJ2-7	CASSFVRESLYEQYF
TRBV2	15	TRBJ2-5	CASSETGVTQETQYF
TRBV7-2	12	TRBJ2-3	CASSYIKDTQYF
TRBV3-1/TRBV3-2	19	TRBJ2-6	CASSQHHWAVSSGANVLTF
TRBV12-3/TRBV12-4	12	TRBJ2-1	CASSFGGNEQFF
TRBV7-2	14	TRBJ1-1	CASSPSRGNTEAFF
TRBV4-1	19	TRBJ2-1	CASSQDLLAGGPSYNEQFF
TRBV6-5	15	TRBJ2-1	CASSRDRGSLAEQFF
TRBV7-9	15	TRBJ1-4	CASSSSAGGIEKLFF
TRBV30	15	TRBJ1-5	CAWSVLAGGNQPQHF
TRBV7-9	12	TRBJ1-1	CASSSVGTEAFF
TRBV3-1/TRBV3-2	15	TRBJ1-4	CASSLTREGNEKLFF